This entry concerns a single T cell receptor (beta chain). Sequenced by immunoSEQ multiplex PCR; TCRdb stores in-frame clones only, minus some. This sample carries 150,000 or so clones, 82% of them seen once, and the ten largest clones take about 16%. The record originates from a study of blood T cell repertoires in COVID-19. Study information: In each case, the material was cDNA or gDNA derived from T cells, B-cell-depleted T cells, or PBMCs.

The CDR3 consists of 15 residues. Germline V gene data show CDR1 as SGHRS and CDR2 as YFSETQ. Losses at the gene ends were 2 bases for V and 0 bases for J; bases not matched to a gene: 4. This receptor was obtained from a human donor with acute or convalescent COVID-19. The donor label of this sample is uncertain. The rearrangement links TRBV5-1 to TRBJ2-5; 7 nucleotides agree with TRBD1. The sequenced material came from peripheral blood. The chain's CDR3 is CASSFQTGYQETQYF. CDR3 nucleotide sequence: TGCGCCAGCAGCTTCCAGACAGGGTACCAAGAGACCCAGTACTTC.